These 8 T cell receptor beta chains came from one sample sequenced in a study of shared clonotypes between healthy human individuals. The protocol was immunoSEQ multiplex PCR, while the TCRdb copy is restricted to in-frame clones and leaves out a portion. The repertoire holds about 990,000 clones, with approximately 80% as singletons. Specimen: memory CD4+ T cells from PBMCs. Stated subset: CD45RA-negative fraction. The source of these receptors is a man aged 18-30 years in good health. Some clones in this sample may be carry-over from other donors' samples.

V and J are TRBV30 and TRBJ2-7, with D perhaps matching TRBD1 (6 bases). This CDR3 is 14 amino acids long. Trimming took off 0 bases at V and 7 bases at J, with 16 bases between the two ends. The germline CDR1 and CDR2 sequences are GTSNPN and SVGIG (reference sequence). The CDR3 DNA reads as TGTGCCTGGAGTGTAGGGGGAAGGGTGCGGGAGCAGTACTTC. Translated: CAWSVGGRVREQYF.

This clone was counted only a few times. In DNA, the CDR3 is TGTGCCAGCAGCCCCAGGGGGCGGTTGGATACGCAGTATTTT. It translates to CASSPRGRLDTQYF. The rearrangement links TRBV11-2 to TRBJ2-3; 8 positions agree with TRBD1. Germline assignment: CDR1 SGHAT and CDR2 FQNNGV. V lost 5 bases to trimming and J lost 6 bases; unmatched junction nucleotides: 7. The CDR3 is 14 amino acids.

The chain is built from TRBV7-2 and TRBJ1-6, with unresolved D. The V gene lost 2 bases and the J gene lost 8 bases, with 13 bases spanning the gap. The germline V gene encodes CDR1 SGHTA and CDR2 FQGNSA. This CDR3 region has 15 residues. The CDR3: CASSLFTARDSPLHF. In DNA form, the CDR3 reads TGTGCCAGCAGCTTATTTACAGCAAGGGATTCACCCCTCCACTTT.

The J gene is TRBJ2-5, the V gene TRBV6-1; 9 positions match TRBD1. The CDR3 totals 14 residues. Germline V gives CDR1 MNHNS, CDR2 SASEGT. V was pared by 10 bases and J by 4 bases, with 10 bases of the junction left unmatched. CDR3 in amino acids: CATNRDRDGETQYF. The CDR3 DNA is TGTGCCACCAACCGGGACAGGGATGGAGAGACCCAGTACTTC.

CDR3 region: CASSFGSSYEQYF. DNA for the CDR3: TGTGCCAGCAGTTTCGGGAGTTCCTACGAGCAGTACTTC. V is TRBV6-5 and J is TRBJ2-7; D is possibly TRBD2 (6 bases). Looked up from germline, CDR1 is MNHEY and CDR2 is SVGAGI. The CDR3 extends over 13 amino acids. V dropped 4 bases and J dropped 1 base, with 8 bases sitting between them.

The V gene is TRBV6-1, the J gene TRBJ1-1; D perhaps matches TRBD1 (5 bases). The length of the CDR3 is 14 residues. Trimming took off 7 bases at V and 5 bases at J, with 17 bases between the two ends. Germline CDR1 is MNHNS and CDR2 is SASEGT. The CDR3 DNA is TGTGCCAGCATCCTAGGCGGGGACGGGACTGAAGCTTTCTTT. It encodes CASILGGDGTEAFF.

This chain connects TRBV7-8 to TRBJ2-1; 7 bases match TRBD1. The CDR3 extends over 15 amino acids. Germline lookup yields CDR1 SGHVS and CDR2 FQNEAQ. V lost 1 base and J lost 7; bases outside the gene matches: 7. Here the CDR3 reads CASSLVRTGGNEQFF. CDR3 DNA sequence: TGTGCCAGCAGCTTAGTACGGACAGGCGGGAATGAGCAGTTCTTC.

The CDR3 nucleotides read TGTGCCAGCTACAGGGGAGACAACACCGGGGAGCTGTTTTTT. Its translation is CASYRGDNTGELFF. The genes are TRBV28 and TRBJ2-2; 7 bases map to TRBD1. V lost 8 bases and J lost 2; bases outside the gene matches: 5. Per germline, CDR1 MDHEN and CDR2 SYDVKM. The length of the CDR3 is 14 residues. Full variable domain (outside the CDR3, taken from reference TRBV28 and TRBJ2-2): DVKVTQSSRYLVKRTGEKVFLECVQDMDHENMFWYRQDPGLGLRLIYFSYDVKMKEKGDIPEGYSVSREKKERFSLILESASTNQTSMYLCASYRGDNTGELFFGEGSRLTVL.